This T cell receptor (beta chain) was profiled in a study of T cell responses to AZD1222 COVID-19 vaccine. Study results and limitations: Females outnumbered males among donors, who were mostly white British; clonal diversity was possibly underestimated.

About this clone itself: The antigen is undetermined.

Germline trimming cut 1 base from V and 6 bases from J; bases unmatched to any gene: 7. The CDR3 is made up of 16 amino acids. Germline V gives CDR1 MNHNS, CDR2 SASEGT. TCRdb keeps only in-frame clones here, not all; method: immunoSEQ multiplex PCR. The repertoire holds 200,000 to 250,000 clones, with roughly 94% as singletons. The chain uses TRBV6-1 and TRBJ1-4, with 8 bases that match TRBD1. This TCR derives from an adult who received the MenACWY meningococcal vaccine as a control. Sequencing was performed on peripheral blood, taken 28 days after the second dose of the MenACWY control vaccine. The CDR3 DNA reads as TGTGCCAGCAGTGAAGACAGGGGGGCTCAGGATGAAAAACTGTTTTTT. This codes for CASSEDRGAQDEKLFF.